What follows are 15 T cell receptor beta chains derived from one specimen sequenced in a study of blood T cell repertoires in COVID-19. The assay was immunoSEQ multiplex PCR, and TCRdb's table has in-frame clones only and misses some. The repertoire holds around 150,000 clones, with 65% to 85% as singletons. The sequenced material came from peripheral blood. The receptors come from a woman of 80 years or more with acute or convalescent COVID-19.

This chain connects TRBV10-3 to TRBJ1-4, with 7 bases aligning to TRBD1. Germline values: CDR1 ENHRY, CDR2 SYGVKD. With V trimmed by 6 bases and J by 6 bases, 4 bases remained unmatched. The CDR3 spans 13 residues. The CDR3 DNA is TGTGCCATCAGAGAGGGGGCTGATGAAAAACTGTTTTTT. Encoded protein: CAIREGADEKLFF.

The chain links TRBV5-1 to TRBJ1-3; D not resolved. V lost 4 bases, J lost 0 bases, and 8 bases lay in between. CDR3 length: 14 residues. The germline CDR1 and CDR2 sequences are SGHRS and YFSETQ. As DNA, the CDR3 is TGCGCCAGCAGCCCCCTCTACTCTGGAAACACCATATATTTT. Translating gives CASSPLYSGNTIYF.

V gene TRBV7-3 combines with J gene TRBJ1-1; D might be TRBD1 (6 bases). Per germline, CDR1 SGHTA and CDR2 FQGTGA. Trimming pared 5 bases from V and 0 bases from J, leaving 13 bases between. The CDR3 runs 15 residues. The DNA of the CDR3 is TGTGCCAGCAGCCCGGGGGGCCCAATGAACACTGAAGCTTTCTTT. It is translated as CASSPGGPMNTEAFF.

J is TRBJ1-5 and V is TRBV27; D is possibly TRBD1 (5 bases). There are 13 residues in the CDR3. Germline V gene lookup returns CDR1 MNHEY and CDR2 SMNVEV (reference sequence). V lost 0 bases and J 7 bases, leaving 7 bases between the germline ends. The CDR3 protein is CASSLSGGQPQHF. DNA of the CDR3: TGTGCCAGCAGTTTATCCGGGGGACAGCCCCAGCATTTT.

This sequence joins TRBV7-2 and TRBJ2-3; 7 bases match TRBD2. Trimming at V came to 6 bases and at J to 1 base, leaving 13 bases not matched to a gene. The CDR3 runs 17 residues. Per germline, CDR1 SGHTA and CDR2 FQGNSA. The CDR3 bases are TGTGCCAGCAGGGGCGGGAGCTCACTAGGGGGCACAGATACGCAGTATTTT. This codes for CASRGGSSLGGTDTQYF.

The rearrangement joins TRBV7-2 to TRBJ1-5, with 7 bases matching TRBD1. The CDR3 is made up of 16 amino acids. Per germline, CDR1 SGHTA and CDR2 FQGNSA. Trimming took 5 bases from V and 5 from J; bases not matched to a gene: 12. For the CDR3, the DNA is TGTGCCAGCAGCCACGGCGGGCAGGGGGGATATCAGCCCCAGCATTTT. It specifies CASSHGGQGGYQPQHF.

Here the CDR3 reads CASSYGLDGGDEQYF. CDR3 in DNA: TGTGCCAGCAGTTACGGCTTAGACGGGGGTGACGAGCAGTACTTC. The V and J genes are TRBV6-5 and TRBJ2-7; TRBD2 might be the D (6 bases). The CDR3 has 15 residues. Germline CDR1 reads MNHEY; CDR2 reads SVGAGI. V was cut by 2 bases and J by 5 bases, with 16 bases left in between.

The chain is built from TRBV5-1 and TRBJ2-1; 7 nucleotides match TRBD2. This CDR3 spans 14 amino acids. Germline CDR1 and CDR2: SGHRS and YFSETQ. V lost 4 bases to trimming and J lost 8 bases; unmatched junction nucleotides: 9. The CDR3 protein is CASSTPRESHEQFF. Written as DNA, the CDR3 is TGCGCCAGCAGCACACCGCGGGAGAGCCATGAGCAGTTCTTC.

This clone was detected a few times. DNA for the CDR3: TGTGCCAGCAGTTACCCGATCGAGGGGGATCAGCCCCAGCATTTT. Its translation: CASSYPIEGDQPQHF. The V and J genes are TRBV6-5 and TRBJ1-5; tentatively, D is TRBD1 (6 bases). Germline values: CDR1 MNHEY, CDR2 SVGAGI. The CDR3 is 15 amino acids. Trimming left V 2 bases short and J 5 bases short, with 13 bases between.

J is TRBJ2-5 and V is TRBV5-1, with 8 nucleotides matching TRBD2. Germline V lookup: CDR1 SGHRS, CDR2 YFSETQ. The CDR3 is 15 residues long. V dropped 1 base and J dropped 2; count of bases not matched to a gene: 4. This chain's CDR3 is CASSLSASGQETQYF. The CDR3 DNA is TGCGCCAGCAGCTTGTCGGCTAGCGGGCAAGAGACCCAGTACTTC.

V usage is TRBV20-1 and J usage is TRBJ2-3; 7 nucleotides agree with TRBD2. With V trimmed by 5 bases and J by 9 bases, 5 bases remained unmatched. The CDR3 is 11 residues long. Per germline, CDR1 DFQATT and CDR2 SNEGSKA (reference sequence). CDR3 amino acids: CSAADSGTQYF. In DNA, the CDR3 is TGCAGTGCTGCCGATAGCGGGACGCAGTATTTT.

The chain links TRBV7-8 to TRBJ1-1; possibly TRBD1 for D (5 bases). Germline CDR1 and CDR2: SGHVS and FQNEAQ. CDR3 length equals 16 residues. The ends were cut back, 1 base at V and 4 bases at J, with 16 bases in the middle. In DNA, the CDR3 is TGTGCCAGCAGCTTAGACGCAGGGAGGGGTGGCACTGAAGCTTTCTTT. Protein: CASSLDAGRGGTEAFF.

This clone is a singleton in its sample. The chain uses TRBV7-2 and TRBJ2-7, with 15 bases that match TRBD2. This CDR3 is built from 18 residues. From germline, CDR1 is SGHTA and CDR2 FQGNSA. V lost 1 base, J lost 4 bases, and 8 bases stayed unmatched. The CDR3 bases are TGTGCCAGCAGCTTAGGGCCCCGGACTAGCGGGGGGGCTTACGAGCAGTACTTC. It specifies CASSLGPRTSGGAYEQYF. The complete variable domain, with remaining parts taken from reference TRBV7-2 and TRBJ2-7, reads GAGVSQSPSNKVTEKGKDVELRCDPISGHTALYWYRQSLGQGLEFLIYFQGNSAPDKSGLPSDRFSAERTGGSVSTLTIQRTQQEDSAVYLCASSLGPRTSGGAYEQYFGPGTRLTVT.

The chain joins TRBV5-5 to TRBJ1-1; D uncertain. This CDR3 has 10 residues. Germline lookup yields CDR1 SGHKS and CDR2 YYEKEE (reference sequence). With 6 bases removed from V and 11 bases from J, the gap between germline ends came to 11 bases. In nucleotides, the CDR3 is TGTGCCAGCATCGGGAACGGTGCTTTCTTT. Amino acids: CASIGNGAFF.

J is TRBJ1-5 and V is TRBV19; 7 bases match TRBD1. This CDR3 spans 17 amino acids. V shed 1 base and J 2 bases; nucleotides not matched to a gene: 8. Germline CDR1 is LNHDA and CDR2 is SQIVND (reference sequence). In DNA form, the CDR3 reads TGTGCCAGTAGTATAGTCGCAGGGGGAAGGGGCAATCAGCCCCAGCATTTT. Protein product: CASSIVAGGRGNQPQHF.